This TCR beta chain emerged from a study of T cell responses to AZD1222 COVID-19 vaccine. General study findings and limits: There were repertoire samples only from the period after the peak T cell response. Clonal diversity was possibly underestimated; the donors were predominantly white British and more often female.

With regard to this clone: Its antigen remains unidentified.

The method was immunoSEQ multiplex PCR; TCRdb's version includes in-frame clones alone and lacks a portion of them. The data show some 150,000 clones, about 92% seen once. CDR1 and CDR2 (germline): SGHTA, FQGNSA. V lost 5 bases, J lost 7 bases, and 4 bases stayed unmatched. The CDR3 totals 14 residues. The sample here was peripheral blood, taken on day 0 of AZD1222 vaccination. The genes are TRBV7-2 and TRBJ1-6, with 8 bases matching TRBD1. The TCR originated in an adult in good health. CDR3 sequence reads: CASSRRDRNSPLHF. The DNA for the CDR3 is TGTGCCAGCAGCAGAAGGGACAGGAATTCACCCCTCCACTTT.